Sequencing of this T cell receptor beta chain was carried out in a study of CD8+ T cells in alopecia areata. Trimming removed 7 bases at V and 1 base at J, with 15 bases between. Germline CDR1 MNHNS, CDR2 SASEGT. This CDR3 has 15 residues. cDNA reverse transcribed from extracted RNA served as the sequencing template. Sequenced by immunoSEQ multiplex PCR; TCRdb stores in-frame clones only, minus some. The top ten hold 20% to 25% of the sample, which has about 110,000 clones, under 65% seen once. As concerns this clone: Its antigen is still unknown.

Punch biopsies of lesional scalp, plus peripheral blood, were taken from alopecia areata patients. Both CD4+ and CD8+ T cells were separated by sorting PBMCs. Whole-study results and caveats: Patients showed less clear TCR sequence sharing than mice, possibly partly because of HLA diversity.

The J gene is TRBJ2-3, the V gene TRBV6-1; TRBD1 is a possible D gene (5 bases). This TCR came from a human donor with alopecia areata. Source material: NKG2D-low CD8+ T cells sorted from blood. The CDR3: CASIRGRQRTDTQYF. CDR3 bases: TGTGCCAGCATTAGGGGCAGACAACGCACAGATACGCAGTATTTT.